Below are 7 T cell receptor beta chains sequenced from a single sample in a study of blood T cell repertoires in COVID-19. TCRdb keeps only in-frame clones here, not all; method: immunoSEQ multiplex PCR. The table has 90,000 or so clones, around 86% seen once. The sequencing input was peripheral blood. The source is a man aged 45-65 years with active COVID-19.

The CDR3 coding sequence is TGTGCCAGCAGCTTGTTAGCAGGGAGCACAGATACGCAGTATTTT. This encodes CASSLLAGSTDTQYF. V and J are TRBV7-3 and TRBJ2-3, with D possibly TRBD1 on 5 matching bases. The CDR3 is 15 amino acids. Germline CDR1 and CDR2: SGHTA and FQGTGA. Trimming shortened V by 3 bases and J by 0 bases, and 10 bases separated the two germline ends.

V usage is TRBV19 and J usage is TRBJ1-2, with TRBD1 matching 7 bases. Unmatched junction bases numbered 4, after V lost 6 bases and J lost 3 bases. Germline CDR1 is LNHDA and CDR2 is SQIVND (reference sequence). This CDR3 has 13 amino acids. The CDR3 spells CASSPGQYYGYTF. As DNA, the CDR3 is TGTGCCAGTAGCCCGGGACAGTACTATGGCTACACCTTC.

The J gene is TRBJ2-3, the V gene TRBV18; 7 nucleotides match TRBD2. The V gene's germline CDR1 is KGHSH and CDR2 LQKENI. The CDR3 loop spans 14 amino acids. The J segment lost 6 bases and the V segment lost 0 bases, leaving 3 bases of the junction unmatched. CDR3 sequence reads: CASSPPLARDTQYF. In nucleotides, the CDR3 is TGTGCCAGCTCACCACCACTAGCGAGGGATACGCAGTATTTT.

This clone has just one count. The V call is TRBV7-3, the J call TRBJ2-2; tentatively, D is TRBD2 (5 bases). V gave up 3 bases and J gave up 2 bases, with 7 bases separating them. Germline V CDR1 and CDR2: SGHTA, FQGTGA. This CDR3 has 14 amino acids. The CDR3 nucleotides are TGTGCCAGCAGCTTCACTAGTAACACCGGGGAGCTGTTTTTT. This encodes CASSFTSNTGELFF.

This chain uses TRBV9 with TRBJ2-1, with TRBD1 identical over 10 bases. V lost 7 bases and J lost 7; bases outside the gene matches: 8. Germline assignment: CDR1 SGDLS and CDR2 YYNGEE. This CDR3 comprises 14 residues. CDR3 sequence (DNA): TGTGCCAGCGAGAGTGGGACAGGGGTTAATGAGCAGTTCTTC. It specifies CASESGTGVNEQFF.

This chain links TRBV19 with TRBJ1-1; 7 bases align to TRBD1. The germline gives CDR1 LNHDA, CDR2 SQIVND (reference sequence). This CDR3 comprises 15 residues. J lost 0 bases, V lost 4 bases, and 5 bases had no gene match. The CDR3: CASSRDSHMNTEAFF. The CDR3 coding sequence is TGTGCCAGTAGTAGGGACAGTCACATGAACACTGAAGCTTTCTTT.

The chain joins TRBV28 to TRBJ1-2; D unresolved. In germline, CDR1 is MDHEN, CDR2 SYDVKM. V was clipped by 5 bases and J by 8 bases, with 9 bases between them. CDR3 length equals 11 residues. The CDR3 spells CASSDGVGYTF. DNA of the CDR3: TGTGCCAGCAGTGACGGGGTCGGCTACACCTTC.